These 13 T cell receptor beta chains originate from one sample sequenced in a study of PD-L1 blockade in urothelial cancer. Libraries were prepared by immunoSEQ multiplex PCR; TCRdb keeps only in-frame clonotypes and omits some of them. Of tens of thousands of clones in the sample, more than 85% were seen once. Time point described: pretreatment peripheral blood. The material sequenced was PBMCs, taken around atezolizumab (anti-PD-L1) treatment. The receptor set was obtained from a woman aged 55-70 years with urothelial cancer.

This chain uses TRBV27 with TRBJ2-7, with 7 bases identical to TRBD1. V lost 4 bases and J lost 2; bases outside the gene matches: 2. The CDR3 consists of 13 residues. Germline loops: CDR1 MNHEY, CDR2 SMNVEV (reference sequence). CDR3 protein: CASSSTGTYEQYF. The CDR3 DNA reads as TGTGCCAGCAGTTCGACAGGGACCTACGAGCAGTACTTC.

CDR3 sequence: CASTWSPPGNTIYF. DNA for the CDR3: TGTGCCAGCACCTGGAGTCCCCCGGGAAACACCATATATTTT. The V call is TRBV2, the J call TRBJ1-3; the D is unclear. V lost 7 bases and J 4 bases, leaving 14 bases between the germline ends. There are 14 residues in the CDR3. Germline V CDR1 and CDR2: SNHLY, FYNNEI.

A single count supports this clone. The CDR3 loop reads CASSPEREESTDTQYF. The CDR3 region has the DNA TGTGCCAGCAGTCCCGAGCGGGAGGAGAGCACAGATACGCAGTATTTT. The chain uses TRBV9 and TRBJ2-3, with 9 bases aligning to TRBD2. V was clipped by 5 bases and J by 0 bases; unmatched bases: 7. Germline CDR1 is SGDLS and CDR2 is YYNGEE. CDR3 length: 16 amino acids.

The chain joins TRBV7-9 to TRBJ1-1, with D unresolved. CDR3 length equals 16 residues. Germline-derived CDR1 and CDR2 are SEHNR and FQNEAQ (reference sequence). With 3 bases removed from V and 1 base from J, the gap between germline ends came to 15 bases. Here the CDR3 reads CASSFPNRPTNTEAFF. In nucleotides, the CDR3 is TGTGCCAGCAGCTTCCCTAACCGCCCCACGAACACTGAAGCTTTCTTT.

The chain joins TRBV15 to TRBJ2-7; D is unclear. CDR1 and CDR2 from the germline V gene are LNHNV and YYDKDF (reference sequence). The CDR3 totals 15 residues. Trimming cost V 0 bases and J 2 bases, with 11 bases left between them. In DNA form, the CDR3 reads TGTGCCACCAGCAGAGATCGAGAGTTTCCCTACGAGCAGTACTTC. The encoded protein is CATSRDREFPYEQYF.

The V and J genes are TRBV4-2 and TRBJ2-3, with 7 positions matching TRBD2. Germline V CDR1 and CDR2: LGHNA, YNFKEQ. The ends lost 4 bases at V and 4 bases at J; junction bases unmatched: 5. The CDR3 is made up of 14 amino acids. Here the CDR3 DNA reads TGTGCCAGCAGCCTGGGGGGAGGGGCAGATACGCAGTATTTT. This codes for CASSLGGGADTQYF.

The chain recombines TRBV14 with TRBJ1-2; perhaps TRBD1 as D (6 bases). The CDR3 is 15 residues long. Between the trimmed V and J ends, which lost 4 bases and 8 bases, there was a span of 20 bases. The germline V gene has CDR1 SGHDN and CDR2 FVKESK. DNA for the CDR3: TGTGCCAGCAGCCCCCACCTCCAGGGGTTCGGAGGCTACACCTTC. Amino acids: CASSPHLQGFGGYTF.

This chain links TRBV5-4 with TRBJ2-5; tentative D call: TRBD2 (6 bases). The CDR3 consists of 16 residues. Germline V gene lookup returns CDR1 SGHNT and CDR2 YYREEE (reference sequence). V was cut by 0 bases and J by 2 bases, with 14 bases left in between. CDR3 nucleotides: TGTGCCAGCAGCTTGGGGGGGAGCGGGCAGCAAGAGACCCAGTACTTC. It is translated as CASSLGGSGQQETQYF. The complete variable domain, with remaining parts taken from reference TRBV5-4 and TRBJ2-5, reads ETGVTQSPTHLIKTRGQQVTLRCSSQSGHNTVSWYQQALGQGPQFIFQYYREEENGRGNFPPRFSGLQFPNYSSELNVNALELDDSALYLCASSLGGSGQQETQYFGPGTRLLVL.

The rearrangement links TRBV7-9 to TRBJ2-7, with TRBD1 matching over 10 bases. Looked up from germline, CDR1 is SEHNR and CDR2 is FQNEAQ (reference sequence). V was clipped by 5 bases and J by 4 bases; unmatched bases: 8. The CDR3 spans 15 residues. CDR3 nucleotides: TGTGCCAGCAGCATGACAGGGGGCGATCGGTACGAGCAGTACTTC. Translated: CASSMTGGDRYEQYF. The complete variable domain, with remaining parts taken from reference TRBV7-9 and TRBJ2-7, reads DTGVSQNPRHKITKRGQNVTFRCDPISEHNRLYWYRQTLGQGPEFLTYFQNEAQLEKSRLLSDRFSAERPKGSFSTLEIQRTEQGDSAMYLCASSMTGGDRYEQYFGPGTRLTVT.

The chain carries TRBV11-2 and TRBJ2-1, with 7 bases lining up with TRBD2. V was pared by 6 bases and J by 4 bases, with 12 bases of the junction left unmatched. This CDR3 comprises 16 residues. Germline lookup yields CDR1 SGHAT and CDR2 FQNNGV. Written as DNA, the CDR3 is TGTGCCAGCAGGCAGCGGGATGACATAGTGTACAATGAGCAGTTCTTC. It is translated as CASRQRDDIVYNEQFF.

V gene TRBV2 combines with J gene TRBJ2-1, with TRBD2 identical over 11 bases. This CDR3 comprises 16 residues. Trimming took 2 bases from V and 7 from J; bases not matched to a gene: 7. The germline gives CDR1 SNHLY, CDR2 FYNNEI. CDR3 in DNA: TGTGCCAGCAGTGAATGGGCTAGCGGGAGGAGTAATGAGCAGTTCTTC. Translation gives CASSEWASGRSNEQFF.

J is TRBJ2-1 and V is TRBV9; D is ambiguous. Trimming removed 0 bases at V and 0 bases at J, with 10 bases between. The CDR3 sequence is 16 residues long. Germline values: CDR1 SGDLS, CDR2 YYNGEE. The CDR3 reads CASSVEAKSSYNEQFF. The CDR3, as DNA: TGTGCCAGCAGCGTAGAAGCGAAAAGCTCCTACAATGAGCAGTTCTTC.

The DNA of the CDR3 is TGCGCCAGCAGCTTGGCAGGGGTTCAGACCCAGTACTTC. This sequence encodes CASSLAGVQTQYF. J is TRBJ2-5 and V is TRBV5-1, with a weak D call TRBD1 (6 bases). The germline gives CDR1 SGHRS, CDR2 YFSETQ. This CDR3 is built from 13 residues. The ends were cut back, 0 bases at V and 6 bases at J, with 9 bases in the middle.